The 11 T cell receptor beta chains below come from one sample, sequenced in a study of Graves' ophthalmopathy and Graves' hyperthyroidism. The study amplified TCR beta CDR3 regions using RNA transcripts. HTBI-primed first-round RT-PCR preceded second-round multiplex PCR. TCRdb recomputed calls from the multiplex PCR reads with MiXCR, one row per CDR3 protein. The sample has over 650,000 distinct CDR3 sequences; 35% to 45% are singletons. Specimen: peripheral blood. The receptors were sampled from an adult man with Graves' ophthalmopathy.

The rearrangement joins TRBV7-9 to TRBJ2-5; a possible D gene is TRBD2 (5 bases). Germline V gene data show CDR1 as SEHNR and CDR2 as FQNEAQ (reference sequence). Trimming removed 6 bases from V and 5 bases from J, with 10 bases in between. There are 12 residues in the CDR3. CDR3: CASRLEAETQYF. As DNA, the CDR3 is TGTGCCAGCAGGTTGGAGGCGGAGACCCAGTACTTC.

Concerning this clonotype itself: A junction boundary mismatches the germline segment, possibly from a read error. CDR3 protein: CASSVGTSRGPPRF. The CDR3 nucleotides are TGTGCCAGCAGCGTAGGGACTAGCCGTGGGCCCCCACGCTTC. The J gene is TRBJ2-5, the V gene TRBV11-2; the match to TRBD2 covers 9 bases. Germline lookup yields CDR1 SGHAT and CDR2 FQNNGV. This CDR3 has 14 residues.

The genes are TRBV25-1 and TRBJ2-7, with 8 nucleotides matching TRBD1. This CDR3 has 15 amino acids. The V gene end was trimmed by 8 bases and the J gene end by 2 bases; junction bases not matched to a gene: 11. Germline-derived CDR1 and CDR2 are MGHDK and SYGVNS. CDR3 DNA: TGTGCCAGCTCCACCTCCGACAGGGGAACCTACGAGCAGTACTTC. Amino acids: CASSTSDRGTYEQYF.

This clonotype occurred many times. This chain connects TRBV19 to TRBJ2-5, with D possibly TRBD2 on 6 matching bases. The V end was cut by 4 bases, the J end by 3 bases, with 12 bases between. The CDR3 covers 14 residues. Looked up from germline, CDR1 is LNHDA and CDR2 is SQIVND (reference sequence). The CDR3 sequence: CASSTVGGEETQYF. The CDR3, as DNA: TGTGCCAGTAGTACTGTGGGGGGAGAAGAGACCCAGTACTTC.

In the case of this clonotype: Here the CDR3 omits its conserved ending phenylalanine or tryptophan, so a read error is the likely source. No DNA is shown, since the ends of the CDR3 on it are uncertain; the CDR3 is the one TCRdb lists. This chain joins TRBV7-2 and TRBJ2-7. Both ends counted, the CDR3 spans 9 residues. CDR1 and CDR2 (germline): SGHTA, FQGNSA. CDR3 sequence reads: CASSLRSIG.

The sample holds many counts of this clonotype. The genes are TRBV12-3 or TRBV12-4 and TRBJ1-1; the match to TRBD1 covers 7 bases. With 5 bases clipped from V and 4 bases from J, the junction kept 7 bases outside the gene matches. CDR3 length: 14 residues. The CDR3 loop is CASSRRQGVTEAFF. The CDR3 nucleotides are TGTGCCAGCAGTCGACGACAGGGAGTCACTGAAGCTTTCTTT.

The chain uses TRBV29-1 and TRBJ1-2, with D possibly matching TRBD1 (5 bases). Trimming left V 7 bases short and J 6 bases short, with 12 bases between. This CDR3 spans 11 amino acids. Germline assignment: CDR1 SQVTM and CDR2 ANQGSEA. The CDR3 DNA is TGCAGCGCCGACAGTAAAGATGGCTACACCTTC. It translates to CSADSKDGYTF.

The gene calls are TRBV6-1 and TRBJ1-4; D not certain. The CDR3 is made up of 15 amino acids. The V and J ends lost 2 bases and 4 bases respectively, with 11 bases between them. Germline loops: CDR1 MNHNS, CDR2 SASEGT. The CDR3 DNA reads as TGTGCCAGCAGTGAACCTTCTAGGATTAATGAAAAACTGTTTTTT. Translated, it gives CASSEPSRINEKLFF.

The chain is built from TRBV19 and TRBJ2-7, with 9 bases matching TRBD2. Per germline, CDR1 LNHDA and CDR2 SQIVND (reference sequence). The CDR3 is made up of 16 amino acids. J was trimmed by 2 bases and V by 5 bases; bases with no gene match: 10. The CDR3 DNA sequence: TGTGCCAGTAGTTTATCGTGGGCTAGCGGGACCTACGAGCAGTACTTC. Amino acid sequence: CASSLSWASGTYEQYF.

This clonotype appeared a few times. This chain joins TRBV4-1 and TRBJ1-1, with 8 bases identical to TRBD1. V lost 1 base to trimming and J lost 4 bases; unmatched junction nucleotides: 2. The CDR3 totals 14 residues. Germline V lookup: CDR1 MGHRA, CDR2 YSYEKL. CDR3 sequence: CASSQGQGTTEAFF. CDR3 nucleotides: TGCGCCAGCAGCCAAGGACAGGGGACCACTGAAGCTTTCTTT.

This clonotype was seen many times. The chain combines TRBV7-8 with TRBJ1-2; a possible D gene is TRBD1 (5 bases). V was shortened by 0 bases and J by 8 bases, with 13 bases between the two germline ends. CDR1 and CDR2 (germline): SGHVS, FQNEAQ. The CDR3 is 14 amino acids. The CDR3 nucleotides are TGTGCCAGCAGCTTAGCGGGGACGGAGGGGGGCTACACCTTC. Translated, it gives CASSLAGTEGGYTF.